The 11 T cell receptor beta chains below come from one sample, sequenced in a study of blood T cells in healthy people across ages. A second 7 to 11 cycle PCR used barcoded and J-beta primers. Each CDR3 protein is one row after TCRdb ran MiXCR on the 5' RACE reads. In the table there are about 1.8 million distinct CDR3 sequences, about 49% of which are singletons. The sequencing sample was made of blood. These TCRs come from a woman aged 40 to 55 in good health.

The chain recombines TRBV7-2 with TRBJ2-1; 9 nucleotides agree with TRBD2. V gave up 4 bases and J gave up 9 bases; unmatched junction bases: 13. Germline V gives CDR1 SGHTA, CDR2 FQGNSA. CDR3 length equals 16 residues. CDR3 residues: CASSSLFAGGGSEQFF. The CDR3 bases are TGTGCCAGCAGCTCCCTTTTTGCGGGGGGGGGTAGTGAGCAGTTCTTC. The full variable domain, with the rest looked up from reference TRBV7-2 and TRBJ2-1, is GAGVSQSPSNKVTEKGKDVELRCDPISGHTALYWYRQSLGQGLEFLIYFQGNSAPDKSGLPSDRFSAERTGGSVSTLTIQRTQQEDSAVYLCASSSLFAGGGSEQFFGPGTRLTVL.

The chain couples TRBV6-5 to TRBJ2-4; the D gene is possibly TRBD1 (6 bases). The CDR3 is made up of 18 amino acids. V was clipped by 0 bases and J by 1 base, with 16 bases between them. Germline V gene sequence: CDR1 MNHEY, CDR2 SVGAGI. CDR3 residues: CASSYSPSRGFAKNIQYF. The CDR3 DNA reads as TGTGCCAGCAGTTACTCACCATCGAGGGGGTTCGCCAAAAACATTCAGTACTTC.

This clonotype has a handful of counts. The V and J genes are TRBV6-2 or TRBV6-3 and TRBJ2-1; no firm D call. The CDR3 loop spans 14 amino acids. Germline V gives CDR1 MNHEY, CDR2 SVGEGT. The V end lost 5 bases, the J end lost 8 bases, and 16 bases lay between the germline ends. CDR3 nucleotides: TGTGCCAGCAGTCGTCGTAGTGGTTACGATGAGCAGTTCTTC. Translated: CASSRRSGYDEQFF.

V and J are TRBV19 and TRBJ1-5; TRBD1 matches 7 bases. This CDR3 comprises 13 residues. V gave up 9 bases and J gave up 3 bases; unmatched junction bases: 5. In germline, CDR1 is LNHDA, CDR2 SQIVND (reference sequence). The DNA of the CDR3 is TGTGCCAGCTTGGGACAGTCCAATCAGCCCCAGCATTTT. Its translation is CASLGQSNQPQHF.

This sequence joins TRBV25-1 and TRBJ2-3; weak D call: TRBD2 (5 bases). The CDR3 consists of 12 residues. Trimming pared 2 bases from V and 9 bases from J, leaving 9 bases between. Germline lookup yields CDR1 MGHDK and CDR2 SYGVNS. The CDR3 is CASSEQGLTQYF. The CDR3 DNA reads TGTGCCAGCAGTGAACAAGGACTGACGCAGTATTTT.

The rearrangement uses TRBV28 and TRBJ2-7; perhaps D is TRBD1 or TRBD2 (8 bases each). The end of the DNA fits TRBJ2-5 better, so the J call may be wrong. CDR3 length: 14 amino acids. Germline lookup yields CDR1 MDHEN and CDR2 SYDVKM. The CDR3, as DNA: TGTGCCAGCAGTGCAGGGGGCGGGAGGGAGACCCAGTACTTC. This gives the protein CASSAGGGRETQYF.

The J gene is TRBJ2-5, the V gene TRBV5-1, with D possibly matching TRBD2 (6 bases). CDR3 length: 13 amino acids. CDR1 is SGHRS, CDR2 YFSETQ, per germline. Trimming took off 7 bases at V and 2 bases at J, with 12 bases between the two ends. CDR3 sequence: CASHRESQETQYF. The CDR3 coding sequence is TGCGCCAGCCACCGGGAGTCACAAGAGACCCAGTACTTC.

This clonotype was counted between two and nine times. This chain joins TRBV11-2 and TRBJ2-7; 8 bases fit TRBD1. The germline CDR1 and CDR2 sequences are SGHAT and FQNNGV. The CDR3 runs 16 residues. After removal of 3 bases from V and 1 base from J, the junction contained 8 bases not matched to a gene. CDR3 amino acids: CASSFFIDRGSYEQYF. The CDR3, as DNA: TGTGCCAGCAGCTTTTTTATTGACAGGGGATCCTACGAGCAGTACTTC.

About this clonotype itself: Mismatch with germline at one junction end may stem from a read error. V and J are TRBV7-9 and TRBJ2-1; 8 bases agree with TRBD1. The germline gives CDR1 SEHNR, CDR2 FQNEAQ (reference sequence). There are 16 residues in the CDR3. The CDR3 DNA follows: TGTGCCAGCAGCGTAGCGACCGGGACAGGTGGCAATGAGCAGTTCTTC. Translation: CASSVATGTGGNEQFF.

J is TRBJ2-5 and V is TRBV7-8; 8 nucleotides match TRBD1. The ends lost 0 bases at V and 2 bases at J; junction bases unmatched: 5. The CDR3 contains 16 residues. Per the germline V gene, CDR1 is SGHVS and CDR2 is FQNEAQ. In nucleotides, the CDR3 is TGTGCCAGCAGCTTAGCTCAGACAGGGGCTCAAGAGACCCAGTACTTC. Protein product: CASSLAQTGAQETQYF.

The rearrangement uses TRBV5-1 and TRBJ2-7; 11 bases line up with TRBD1. Germline CDR1 is SGHRS and CDR2 is YFSETQ. The length of the CDR3 is 16 residues. Trimming at V came to 0 bases and at J to 7 bases, leaving 9 bases not matched to a gene. CDR3 in amino acids: CASSLEPGTGGHEQYF. CDR3 nucleotides: TGCGCCAGCAGCTTGGAACCCGGGACAGGGGGGCATGAGCAGTACTTC.